Listed below are T cell receptor beta chains from one sample, sequenced in a study of technical replicates of blood from a few donors. Data came from immunoSEQ multiplex PCR; TCRdb stores just in-frame clones and leaves some out. The sample includes tens of thousands of clones, roughly 92% of them seen just once. The sequenced material came from T cells isolated from PBMCs. Receptors originate from a human donor in good health. CDR3s include the opening cysteine and the closing phenylalanine or tryptophan. Each record gives: CDR3 length, V gene, D gene, J gene, clone size, CDR3 DNA, CDR3 protein. A D gene is named only where the DNA matches it firmly. Some rows have no size entry. The others give once, few or many, or a class for an expanded clone.

14,TRBV4-1,NA,TRBJ1-1,few,TGCGCCAGCAGCCACCGGGTCGAGGGCACTGAAGCTTTCTTT,CASSHRVEGTEAFF
15,TRBV18,TRBD1,TRBJ1-4,NA,TGTGCCAGCTCACCACCGGGACAGCCGAATGAAAAACTGTTTTTT,CASSPPGQPNEKLFF
15,TRBV7-6,NA,TRBJ1-3,NA,TGTGCCAGCAGCCCCGCAGGGATCGCTGGAAACACCATATATTTT,CASSPAGIAGNTIYF
14,TRBV7-9,NA,TRBJ1-4,NA,TGTGCCAGCAGCTCCACAGGGACGGGTGAAAAACTGTTTTTT,CASSSTGTGEKLFF
16,TRBV11-2,TRBD1,TRBJ2-2,NA,TGTGCCAGCAGGCCTTTAAGGACAGGGTTCACCGGGGAGCTGTTTTTT,CASRPLRTGFTGELFF
16,TRBV19,NA,TRBJ2-3,few,TGTGCCAGTAGTACATATAGCGGTTCGGGCACAGATACGCAGTATTTT,CASSTYSGSGTDTQYF
14,TRBV28,TRBD1,TRBJ2-3,NA,TGTGCCAGCAGTTCGGGACAGGGGACAGATACGCAGTATTTT,CASSSGQGTDTQYF
17,TRBV5-1,NA,TRBJ1-4,NA,TGCGCCAGCAGCAATACCGGGACATCTACAACTAATGAAAAACTGTTTTTT,CASSNTGTSTTNEKLFF
14,TRBV5-4,TRBD1,TRBJ1-2,NA,TGTGCCAGCAGCAAGTGGACAGGCAACTATGGCTACACCTTC,CASSKWTGNYGYTF
16,TRBV5-8,NA,TRBJ1-1,NA,TGTGCCAGCAGCTTGTTTACAACTACCTGGGTCGGGGAAGCTTTCTTT,CASSLFTTTWVGEAFF
13,TRBV14,NA,TRBJ2-3,NA,TGTGCCAGCAGCCAAGGTGGCTCAGGTACGCAGTATTTT,CASSQGGSGTQYF
15,TRBV10-1,TRBD1,TRBJ2-3,NA,TGCGCCAGCAGCCACGACAGGGTTCATGGAGATACGCAGTATTTT,CASSHDRVHGDTQYF
14,TRBV6-5,NA,TRBJ2-7,NA,TGTGCCAGCAGTTACTCTGGGACAATCTACGAGCAGTACTTC,CASSYSGTIYEQYF
12,TRBV19,NA,TRBJ2-1,NA,TGTGCCAGTAGTACCAGCGTCCATGAGCAGTTCTTC,CASSTSVHEQFF
12,TRBV10-3,NA,TRBJ2-1,NA,TGTGCCATCAGTGATTCTTCGGGACTGATCTTCTTC,CAISDSSGLIFF
17,TRBV27,NA,TRBJ2-7,NA,TGTGCCAGCAGTTCCCGATCTGGTGGGAGGAGACCCTACGAGCAGTACTTC,CASSSRSGGRRPYEQYF
14,TRBV2,NA,TRBJ1-6,NA,TGTGCCAGCAGGGGAGGGGTAAGGAATTCACCCCTCCACTTT,CASRGGVRNSPLHF
15,TRBV7-8,TRBD1,TRBJ1-2,NA,TGTGCCAGCAGCTCTCCAGGACAGGCTAACTATGGCTACACCTTC,CASSSPGQANYGYTF
16,TRBV27,NA,TRBJ1-1,NA,TGTGCCAGCAGCAATGAGTCCCCGGGACAGAACACTGAAGCTTTCTTT,CASSNESPGQNTEAFF
17,TRBV10-1,TRBD2,TRBJ2-3,NA,TGCGCCAGCAGTGAGCTCACGCTAGCGGGGGTTGGAGATACGCAGTATTTT,CASSELTLAGVGDTQYF
13,TRBV29-1,NA,TRBJ1-1,NA,TGCAGCGTCTTACCACAGCGGGGCACTGAAGCTTTCTTT,CSVLPQRGTEAFF
11,TRBV15,NA,TRBJ1-1,NA,TGTGCCACCAGCAGAGACTTTGAAGCTTTCTTT,CATSRDFEAFF
15,TRBV11-2,NA,TRBJ2-1,NA,TGTGCCAGCCACCACAGGAGTAGCTCCTACAATGAGCAGTTCTTC,CASHHRSSSYNEQFF
13,TRBV28,NA,TRBJ1-3,NA,TGTGCCAGCAGTTTCTCTCGCGGAGGCACCATATATTTT,CASSFSRGGTIYF
14,TRBV5-1,TRBD1,TRBJ2-5,NA,TGCGCCAGCAGCTCCGGGACAGGGCGAGAGACCCAGTACTTC,CASSSGTGRETQYF
15,TRBV5-5,TRBD1,TRBJ2-7,NA,TGTGCCAGCAGCCAACTCCGGGACAGGGCCTACGAGCAGTACTTC,CASSQLRDRAYEQYF
15,TRBV5-4,TRBD2,TRBJ2-3,NA,TGTGCCAGCAGCATACCTAGCGGGGGCACAGATACGCAGTATTTT,CASSIPSGGTDTQYF
14,TRBV18,TRBD1,TRBJ1-2,NA,TGTGCCAGCTCACCACCGGGACAGCATTATGGCTACACCTTC,CASSPPGQHYGYTF
14,TRBV7-9,TRBD2,TRBJ2-3,NA,TGTGCCAGCAGCGTGGGGGGGTCAGGGGATACGCAGTATTTT,CASSVGGSGDTQYF
17,TRBV5-8,TRBD1,TRBJ2-2,NA,TGTGCCAGCAGCTTCGACCTCGGGACAGGGAGCCCCGGGGAGCTGTTTTTT,CASSFDLGTGSPGELFF
18,TRBV10-2,TRBD2,TRBJ2-2,NA,TGCGCCAGCCGTGAGGGACTAGCGGGAGCGTTTAACACCGGGGAGCTGTTTTTT,CASREGLAGAFNTGELFF
18,TRBV5-1,TRBD1,TRBJ2-2,NA,TGCGCCAGCAGCCCCCCCGGATCAGGGACAGGGGCCGCCGGGGAGCTGTTTTTT,CASSPPGSGTGAAGELFF
12,TRBV27,NA,TRBJ1-2,NA,TGTGCCAGCAGTTTGGGAACAGGGTTGTACACCTTC,CASSLGTGLYTF
15,TRBV5-4,NA,TRBJ1-3,NA,TGTGCCAGCAGCCTAGACCCCGATTCTGGAAACACCATATATTTT,CASSLDPDSGNTIYF
18,TRBV4-1,TRBD2,TRBJ2-2,NA,TGCGCCAGAAGAACACTAGCGGGAGGCCACCTAGAAGGCGGGGAGCTGTTTTTT,CARRTLAGGHLEGGELFF
17,TRBV7-9,TRBD2,TRBJ2-3,NA,TGTGCCAGCAGCAGACCTTCAGCGGGAGGGGGCACAGATACGCAGTATTTT,CASSRPSAGGGTDTQYF
16,TRBV6-4,TRBD1,TRBJ1-2,NA,TGTGCCAGCAGTGTTGACTGGGGACAGGGGAGAGGTGGCTACACCTTC,CASSVDWGQGRGGYTF
15,TRBV11-2,TRBD1,TRBJ1-2,NA,TGTGCCAGCAGCGCACCCAGGGGGGCTAACTATGGCTACACCTTC,CASSAPRGANYGYTF
15,TRBV7-3,TRBD2,TRBJ2-2,NA,TGTGCCAGCAGCTTAGGGCGGGGGGCTGCCGGGGAGCTGTTTTTT,CASSLGRGAAGELFF
13,TRBV10-2,NA,TRBJ1-5,once,TGCGCCAGTCACGCTGGCCCGGGTCAGCCCCAGCATTTT,CASHAGPGQPQHF
13,TRBV18,NA,TRBJ2-1,NA,TGTGCCAGCTCGTCAGAACGGGGGAATGAGCAGTTCTTC,CASSSERGNEQFF
12,TRBV2,TRBD1,TRBJ2-1,NA,TGTGCCACCAGGACAGGGGGTAATGAGCAGTTCTTC,CATRTGGNEQFF
14,TRBV30,NA,TRBJ1-2,NA,TGTGCCTGGATGGAAGGCCGGGGGAACTATGGCTACACCTTC,CAWMEGRGNYGYTF
15,TRBV5-1,TRBD2,TRBJ2-5,once,TGCGCCAGCAGCTTTAGCGGGGGCCTCCAAGAGACCCAGTACTTC,CASSFSGGLQETQYF
14,TRBV10-3,TRBD1,TRBJ1-2,NA,TGTGCCACCGTAAAAGACAGGGGGCAGGATGGCTACACCTTC,CATVKDRGQDGYTF
15,TRBV2,NA,TRBJ1-1,few,TGTGCCAGCAGTGAAACAGTATCAATGAACACTGAAGCTTTCTTT,CASSETVSMNTEAFF
11,TRBV28,NA,TRBJ2-7,NA,TGTGCCAGCAGCGAGGGTTACGAGCAGTACTTC,CASSEGYEQYF
13,TRBV7-7,NA,TRBJ1-4,NA,TGTGCCAGCAGCTTGGGGCCCCGGGAAAAACTGTTTTTT,CASSLGPREKLFF
16,TRBV11-3,NA,TRBJ1-1,NA,TGTGCCAGCAGCTTAGAGCGGGGCTCTCGGAACACTGAAGCTTTCTTT,CASSLERGSRNTEAFF
12,TRBV9,NA,TRBJ1-1,NA,TGTGCCAGCAGCGTGTACAGAGCTGAAGCTTTCTTT,CASSVYRAEAFF
14,TRBV11-2,TRBD1,TRBJ1-6,once,TGTGCCAGCAGCTTTAACAGGGGTAATTCACCCCTCCACTTT,CASSFNRGNSPLHF
15,TRBV7-8,NA,TRBJ1-1,NA,TGTGCCAGCAGCTTTGACAGTACATTGAACACTGAAGCTTTCTTT,CASSFDSTLNTEAFF
10,TRBV11-2,NA,TRBJ1-1,NA,TGTGCCGTTCAGGTCACTGAAGCTTTCTTT,CAVQVTEAFF
13,TRBV6-5,NA,TRBJ1-4,NA,TGTGCCAGCAGTTACTCGACAGACGAAAAACTGTTTTTT,CASSYSTDEKLFF
19,TRBV7-7,TRBD2,TRBJ2-3,NA,TGTGCCAGCAGCTCAAGCCAGGTGGGACTAGCGCTTGAGACAGATACGCAGTATTTT,CASSSSQVGLALETDTQYF